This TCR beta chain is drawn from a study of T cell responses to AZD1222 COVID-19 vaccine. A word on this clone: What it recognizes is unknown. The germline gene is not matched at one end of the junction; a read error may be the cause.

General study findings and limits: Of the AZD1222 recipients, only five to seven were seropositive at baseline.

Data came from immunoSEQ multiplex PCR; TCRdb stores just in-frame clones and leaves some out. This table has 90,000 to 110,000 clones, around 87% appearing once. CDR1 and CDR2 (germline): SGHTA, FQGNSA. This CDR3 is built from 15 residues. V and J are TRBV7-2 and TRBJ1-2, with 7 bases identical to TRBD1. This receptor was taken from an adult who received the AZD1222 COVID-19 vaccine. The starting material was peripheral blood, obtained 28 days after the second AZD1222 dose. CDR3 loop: CASSLMGDSNDGYTF. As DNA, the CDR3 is TGTGCCAGCAGCTTAATGGGGGACAGTAACGATGGCTACACCTTC.